This T cell receptor beta chain originates from a study of blood T cells in healthy people across ages. Alongside a J-beta primer mix, a sample-barcoded 5' primer served in a second PCR lasting about 7 to 11 cycles. TCRdb analysed the 5' RACE reads with MiXCR anew, one entry per CDR3 protein. This sample carries 850,000 to 1,000,000 distinct CDR3 sequences, roughly 52% of them seen once, and the ten largest clones take 13%. Roughly 9.8 milliliters of peripheral blood were drawn from each donor. Each sample yielded at least 6 million isolated PBMCs. A few counts support this clonotype. Its specificity is unknown. Points from the study as a whole: Changes in expanded clonotypes were possibly confounded, as the CMV status of donors was unknown. Naive CD4+ cell counts and diversity both ran higher in long-lived than in aged donors.

The CDR3 is 20 residues long. The receptor's source is a man aged 25 to 45 in good health. V usage is TRBV21-1 and J usage is TRBJ2-1; the D call of TRBD2 is as the table states it, not checked on the DNA. TRBV21-1 is a pseudogene segment. The sample consisted of blood. The DNA for the CDR3 is TGTGCCAGCAGCAAAGCCGAGGCTAGCGGGGGCAGACCGTCCTACAATGAGCAGTTCTTC. It specifies CASSKAEASGGRPSYNEQFF.